This T cell receptor beta chain was sequenced during a study of molecular identifiers for immune sequencing clone quantification. With listed TCR primers and previously described methods, bulk TCR libraries were prepared. Using its own MiXCR run on the PCR reads, TCRdb lists one record per CDR3 protein. The sample holds more than 300,000 distinct CDR3 sequences, 20% to 25% seen once. The CDR3 has 15 residues. V lost 2 bases and J lost 2; bases outside the gene matches: 5. Germline lookup yields CDR1 MNHEY and CDR2 SMNVEV (reference sequence). Sequenced sample: naive CD8+ T cells from blood, with Jurkat cell RNA spiked in. As for subset: FACS-sorted CD8+CD4-CCR7+CD45RA+ naive T cells. The receptor was derived from a human donor in good health. Some libraries in this study had Jurkat cell RNA spiked in. The genes are TRBV27 and TRBJ2-7; 8 nucleotides match TRBD2. The CDR3 DNA reads TGTGCCAGCAGTTTAGCGTTAGCGGGGCCCTACGAGCAGTACTTC. It encodes CASSLALAGPYEQYF.